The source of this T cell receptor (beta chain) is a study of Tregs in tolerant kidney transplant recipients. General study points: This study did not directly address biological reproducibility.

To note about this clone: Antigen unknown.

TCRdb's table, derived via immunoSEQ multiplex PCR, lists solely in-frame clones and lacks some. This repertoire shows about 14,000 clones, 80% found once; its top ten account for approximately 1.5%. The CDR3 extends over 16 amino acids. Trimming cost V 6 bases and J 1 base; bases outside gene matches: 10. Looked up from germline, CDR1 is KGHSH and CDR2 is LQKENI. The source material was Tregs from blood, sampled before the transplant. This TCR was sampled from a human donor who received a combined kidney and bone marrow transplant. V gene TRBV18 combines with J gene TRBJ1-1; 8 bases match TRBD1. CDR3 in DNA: TGTGCCAGCTCGCCCAGGGGGCAGGGGTGGAACACTGAAGCTTTCTTT. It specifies CASSPRGQGWNTEAFF. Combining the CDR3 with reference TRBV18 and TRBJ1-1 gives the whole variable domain NAGVMQNPRHLVRRRGQEARLRCSPMKGHSHVYWYRQLPEEGLKFMVYLQKENIIDESGMPKERFSAEFPKEGPSILRIQQVVRGDSAAYFCASSPRGQGWNTEAFFGQGTRLTVV.